Listed below are T cell receptor beta chains from one sample, sequenced in a study of T cells in Graves' hyperthyroidism and ophthalmopathy. TCRdb fed the multiplex PCR reads into MiXCR, producing one record per CDR3 protein. Here the sample spans 95,000 to 110,000 distinct CDR3 sequences, over 45% being singletons. Sample: blood. These receptors were collected from a man aged 35 to 55 with Graves' hyperthyroidism. Each CDR3 is given with its conserved first and last residue. D genes are given only for firm matches. Rows give clone size only sometimes, using once, few, many, or a class for an expanded clone.

TRBJ2-7	NA	TRBV20-1	TRBD2	TGCAGTGCTAGTCCAGCGGGGGACGCCTCCTACGAGCAGTACTTC	CSASPAGDASYEQYF
TRBJ1-1	many	TRBV12-3/TRBV12-4	NA	TGTGCCAGCAGTTTAGGGTCAAACCCAGGGAACACTGAAGCTTTCTTT	CASSLGSNPGNTEAFF
TRBJ2-2	once	TRBV20-1	NA	TGTAGTGCTAGAGACGAGACAGTGAACACCGGGGAGCTGTTTTTT	CSARDETVNTGELFF
TRBJ1-6	many	TRBV19	NA	TGTGCCAGTAGTATCCTGGTTGATTCACCCCTCCACTTT	CASSILVDSPLHF
TRBJ2-1	once	TRBV7-3	NA	TGTGCCAGCCCAATGGACAGGAGGGGTGAGCAGTTCTTC	CASPMDRRGEQFF
TRBJ2-1	many	TRBV7-3	NA	TGTGCCAGCAGCTTAATTCCTGGTGAGCAGTTCTTC	CASSLIPGEQFF
TRBJ1-5	NA	TRBV2	TRBD1	TGTGCCAGCAGTCCGTCCCGACAGGGGGATCAGCCCCAGCATTTT	CASSPSRQGDQPQHF
TRBJ1-1	NA	TRBV19	NA	TGTGCCAGTACCAAAGGACAGCCGAACACTGAAGCTTTCTTT	CASTKGQPNTEAFF
TRBJ2-1	NA	TRBV7-2	NA	TGTGCCAGCAGCCCCAGGGTTTTGCAGTTCTTC	CASSPRVLQFF
TRBJ1-1	NA	TRBV9	NA	TGTGCCAGCAGCGACACAGGGTTGAACACTGAAGCTTTCTTT	CASSDTGLNTEAFF
TRBJ2-1	many	TRBV7-2	TRBD2	TGTGCCAGCAGCCAAATCGGGCGGGGGACCTGGTACAATGAGCAGTTCTTC	CASSQIGRGTWYNEQFF
TRBJ2-3	many	TRBV5-4	NA	TGTGCCAGCAGCTTGGGAACAGCAGATACGCAGTATTTT	CASSLGTADTQYF
TRBJ1-6	NA	TRBV20-1	NA	TGCAGTTGGGGGACAAGTAATTCACCCCTCCACTTT	CSWGTSNSPLHF
TRBJ2-5	NA	TRBV7-9	NA	TGTGCCAGCAGCTTAGGAACAGGGCGAGAGACCCAGTACTTC	CASSLGTGRETQYF
TRBJ1-1	many	TRBV7-2	NA	TGTGCCAGCAGCTTTTCCTGGGACCTACCGGAGAGGAACACTGAAGCTTTCTTT	CASSFSWDLPERNTEAFF
TRBJ1-6	many	TRBV9	NA	TGTGCCAGCAGCGTAGGGGAGGGTTGGAATTCACCCCTCCACTTT	CASSVGEGWNSPLHF
TRBJ2-7	NA	TRBV28	TRBD1	TGTGCCAGCAGCATCAGGGGGCGCCTCCTCCACGAGCAGTACTTC	CASSIRGRLLHEQYF
TRBJ2-2	once	TRBV20-1	NA	TGCAGTGCTAGAGGGTTCGGGGAGCGGGGGGAGCTGTTTTTT	CSARGFGERGELFF
TRBJ2-3	NA	TRBV2	NA	TGTGCCAGCAGGGGCAGTGGTGCAGATACGCAGTATTTT	CASRGSGADTQYF
TRBJ1-1	many	TRBV20-1	NA	TGCAGTGCTCGAGGAAACAGTGAGAACACTGAAGCTTTCTTT	CSARGNSENTEAFF
TRBJ2-7	many	TRBV6-1	NA	TGTGCCAGCAGTGTGAGACAAGGGGCCGCCTACGAGCAGTACTTC	CASSVRQGAAYEQYF
TRBJ1-1	NA	TRBV29-1	NA	TGCAGCGCTGCGGGGGCCCAAACTGAAGCTTTCTTT	CSAAGAQTEAFF
TRBJ2-7	many	TRBV5-1	NA	TGCGCCAGCAGCCCGCAGAACTACGAGCAGTACTTC	CASSPQNYEQYF
TRBJ2-5	NA	TRBV20-1	NA	TGCAGTGCTAGCCAGCGAGGGTGGTACAATGAGCAATTCTTC	CSASQRGWYNEQFF
TRBJ1-6	many	TRBV20-1	NA	TGCAGTGCTAGAGAAGGAATGGGGGGAGGATCACCCCTCCACTTT	CSAREGMGGGSPLHF
TRBJ2-1	few	TRBV2	TRBD1	TGTGCCAGCAGTACACCCCGGACAGGGGTGCACAATGAGCAGTTCTTC	CASSTPRTGVHNEQFF
TRBJ2-7	NA	TRBV7-4	NA	TGTGCCAGCAGCTTGACGGGGACCGGGGAGCAGCAGTACTTC	CASSLTGTGEQQYF
TRBJ1-6	many	TRBV14	NA	TGTGCCAGCTTCCACCCGAACTCCTATAATTCACCCCTCCACTTT	CASFHPNSYNSPLHF
TRBJ2-3	many	TRBV14	TRBD2	TGTGCCAGCAGCCTACGGGGGTTACTAGCGGGCCCAGATACGCAGTATTTT	CASSLRGLLAGPDTQYF
TRBJ2-1	NA	TRBV28	NA	TGTGCCAGCAGCATCATGGGGGCACAAGGAAATGAGCAGTTCTTC	CASSIMGAQGNEQFF
TRBJ1-6	once	TRBV2	TRBD1	TGTGCCAGCAGTTATCGGACAGGGGCGAGGAATTCACCCCTCCACTTT	CASSYRTGARNSPLHF
TRBJ2-1	many	TRBV7-2	TRBD2	TGTGCCAGCAGCTTAGCGGGAGGGTACACTGAGCAGTTCTTC	CASSLAGGYTEQFF
TRBJ2-7	NA	TRBV20-1	TRBD2	TGCAGTGCTAGGGGGGTTAGCGGGAGCAGCCCCTCCTACGAGCAGTACTTC	CSARGVSGSSPSYEQYF
TRBJ2-7	many	TRBV7-2	NA	TGTGCCAGCAGCTTAGAGGGTGGGCCCCCCTACGAGCAGTACTTC	CASSLEGGPPYEQYF
TRBJ2-7	NA	TRBV7-8	TRBD2	TGTGCCAGCAGCGCTAGCGGGAGGAACTACGAGCAGTACTTC	CASSASGRNYEQYF
TRBJ1-5	many	TRBV19	NA	TGTGCCAGTAGTATACGACAGGCCCGTAGCAATCAGCCCCAGCATTTT	CASSIRQARSNQPQHF
TRBJ2-1	many	TRBV11-1	NA	TGTGCCAGCAGCTTGAGCCACGGTATATGGCAGTTCTTC	CASSLSHGIWQFF
TRBJ2-1	many	TRBV12-3/TRBV12-4	NA	TGTGCCAGCAGTCTTTCGGGGGATGAGCAGTTCTTC	CASSLSGDEQFF
TRBJ1-5	NA	TRBV7-8	NA	TGTGCCGTCGGGTTGTACAATCAGCCCCAGCATTTT	CAVGLYNQPQHF
TRBJ2-3	NA	TRBV10-3	NA	TGTGCCACCAGTGCATTCACTAGCCCGGATACGCAGTGTTTT	CATSAFTSPDTQCF
TRBJ2-5	NA	TRBV5-4	TRBD2	TGTGCCGGCAGCTTGGGAGGGTCGCAAGAGACCCAGTACTTC	CAGSLGGSQETQYF
TRBJ2-2	many	TRBV7-9	NA	TGTGCCAGCAGCTTTTCCGGGATGGGAGCCGGGGAGCTGTTTTTT	CASSFSGMGAGELFF
TRBJ2-3	many	TRBV7-6	NA	TGTGCCAGCAGCTTAGGGACAGAAGTTTACACAGATACGCAGTATTTT	CASSLGTEVYTDTQYF
TRBJ2-7	NA	TRBV19	TRBD1	TGTGCCAGTAGTGTCGGGACAGGAGGGACCTACGAGCAGTGCTTC	CASSVGTGGTYEQCF
TRBJ1-1	many	TRBV9	NA	TGTGCCAGCAGCGCAGATTTCGGACCTTACACTGAAGCTTTCTTT	CASSADFGPYTEAFF
TRBJ2-7	NA	TRBV29-1	TRBD1	TGCAGCGTTGGGACAGGGGGCAACGAGCAGTACTTC	CSVGTGGNEQYF
TRBJ2-1	many	TRBV19	NA	TGTGCCAGTAGTATAGGAGCGACCTACAATGAGCAGTTCTTC	CASSIGATYNEQFF
TRBJ2-1	many	TRBV19	NA	TGTGCCAGTAGTGATACCAGGGGCGGACCTTTATACAATGAGCAGTTCTTC	CASSDTRGGPLYNEQFF
TRBJ2-7	many	TRBV7-2	NA	TGTGCCAGCAGCCGGACATTCTCCTACGAGCAGTACTTC	CASSRTFSYEQYF
TRBJ1-2	NA	TRBV2	TRBD1	TGTGCCAGCAGTGAAGTGAGACAGGGGGACTATGGCTACACCTTC	CASSEVRQGDYGYTF
TRBJ2-4	few	TRBV5-8	NA	TGTGCCAGCAGCCACGGTGGGCGAAACATTCAGTACTTC	CASSHGGRNIQYF
TRBJ1-5	NA	TRBV12-5	NA	TGTGCTAGTGGCTTGAGCACACCGCATTTT	CASGLSTPHF
TRBJ2-1	once	TRBV7-9	TRBD1	TGTGCCAGCAGCCGGACAGGGGGCAATGAGCAGTTCTTC	CASSRTGGNEQFF
TRBJ2-1	many	TRBV12-3/TRBV12-4	TRBD1	TGTGCCAGCAGTATGACAGGGGGCGCCTACAATGAGCAGTTCTTC	CASSMTGGAYNEQFF
TRBJ1-1	many	TRBV7-2	NA	TGTGCCAGCAGCTTAGTAGCCGGACACACTGAAGCTTTCTTT	CASSLVAGHTEAFF
TRBJ2-7	NA	TRBV20-1	TRBD1	TGCAGTGCTAGGGACAGGAACTGCGAGCAGTACTTC	CSARDRNCEQYF
TRBJ2-2	NA	TRBV6-5	NA	TGTGCCAGCAGTCGAGGGGAGCTGTTTTTT	CASSRGELFF
TRBJ1-4	NA	TRBV20-1	TRBD1	TGCAGTGTAGTACCGGGACAGAGTGGCCGAGGGCTGTTTTTT	CSVVPGQSGRGLFF
TRBJ2-5	many	TRBV24-1	TRBD2	TGTGCCACCAGTGATTTGCCCAGCGGGGCGCAAGAGACCCAGTACTTC	CATSDLPSGAQETQYF
TRBJ1-5	many	TRBV12-3/TRBV12-4	NA	TGTGCCAGCAGTGCCCAGGGACAAAGCAATCAGCCCCAGCATTTT	CASSAQGQSNQPQHF